The clone carrying this T cell receptor (beta chain) was counted only a few times. As yet, its antigen is unknown. The record originates from a study of beta chain features in type 1 diabetes. Points from the study as a whole: For Type 1 diabetes patients, all four CD4+ subsets carried TCRB CDR3s that were moderately but significantly shorter. When cDNA is sequenced, cells with high TCR expression could be over-represented. Healthy donors had naive, central memory and Treg TCRB repertoires that appeared less similar than those seen among patients. Researchers caution that PCR might favor shorter templates, equally among patients and controls.

Every isolated RNA sample was fully reverse transcribed, so sequencing captured expressed TCRB transcripts. The method was immunoSEQ multiplex PCR; TCRdb's version includes in-frame clones alone and lacks a portion of them. Of 500,000 to 800,000 clones listed, 9.5% to 15% are singletons. Purity of each sorted population was above 95%. Germline CDR1 and CDR2: SQVTM and ANQGSEA. The CDR3 is made up of 15 amino acids. Trimming took 3 bases from V and 2 from J; bases not matched to a gene: 4. The V gene is TRBV29-1, the J gene TRBJ1-5; 10 nucleotides agree with TRBD1. This TCR was sampled from a man under 40 with type 1 diabetes. Sequenced material: naive CD4+ T cells from blood. The chain's CDR3 is CSVELGTGGNQPQHF. CDR3 sequence (DNA): TGCAGCGTTGAGTTGGGGACAGGGGGCAATCAGCCCCAGCATTTT.